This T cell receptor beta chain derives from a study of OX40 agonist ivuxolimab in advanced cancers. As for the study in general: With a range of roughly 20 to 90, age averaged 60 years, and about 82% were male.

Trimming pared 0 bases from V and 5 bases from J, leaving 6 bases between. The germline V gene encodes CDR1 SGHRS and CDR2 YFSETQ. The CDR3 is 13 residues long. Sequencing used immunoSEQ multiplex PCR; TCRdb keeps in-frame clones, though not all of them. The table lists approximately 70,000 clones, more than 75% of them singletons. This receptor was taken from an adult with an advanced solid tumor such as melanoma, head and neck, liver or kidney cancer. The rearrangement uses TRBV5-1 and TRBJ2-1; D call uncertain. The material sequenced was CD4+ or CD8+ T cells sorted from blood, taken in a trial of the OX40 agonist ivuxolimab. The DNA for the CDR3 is TGCGCCAGCAGCTTGGCTGTGGACAATGAGCAGTTCTTC. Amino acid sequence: CASSLAVDNEQFF.